Shown below are 30 T cell receptor beta chains from a single sample sequenced in a study of blood T cell repertoires in COVID-19. The table came from immunoSEQ multiplex PCR; TCRdb's copy has only in-frame clones and leaves some out. The sample has some 330,000 clones, under 85% seen once. Material: PBMCs or T cells enriched from blood (not recorded which). The source of these receptors is a woman in her forties or fifties who had recovered from COVID-19.

This sequence joins TRBV7-2 and TRBJ1-1; TRBD1 matches 7 bases. Germline CDR1 reads SGHTA; CDR2 reads FQGNSA. The trim removed 5 bases at V and 11 bases at J, leaving 11 bases unmatched. This CDR3 is built from 13 residues. CDR3: CASSRRVDRDAFF. In DNA, the CDR3 is TGTGCCAGCAGCCGAAGAGTTGACAGGGATGCTTTCTTT.

The rearrangement joins TRBV7-2 to TRBJ2-3; D is undetermined. This CDR3 has 12 residues. Germline assignment: CDR1 SGHTA and CDR2 FQGNSA. V lost 0 bases, J lost 10 bases, and 8 bases lay in between. The CDR3 DNA follows: TGTGCCAGCAGCTTAGCCCCTTCTCCGCAGTATTTT. Amino acids: CASSLAPSPQYF.

This chain links TRBV7-2 with TRBJ2-3; maybe TRBD1 (6 bases). CDR1 SGHTA and CDR2 FQGNSA come from the germline V gene. V shed 0 bases and J shed 2 bases, with 12 bases lying between them. The CDR3 runs to 16 residues. CDR3 in amino acids: CASSLAARGTTDTQYF. The CDR3 region has the DNA TGTGCCAGCAGCTTAGCGGCCAGGGGTACCACAGATACGCAGTATTTT.

The J gene is TRBJ1-6, the V gene TRBV30; 11 bases fit TRBD1. Looked up from germline, CDR1 is GTSNPN and CDR2 is SVGIG (reference sequence). The junction had 3 bases not matched to a gene; V was cut back by 3 bases and J by 8 bases. The CDR3 loop spans 14 amino acids. The CDR3 reads CAWSPGQGDSPLHF. DNA of the CDR3: TGTGCCTGGAGCCCGGGACAGGGGGATTCACCCCTCCACTTT.

The V call is TRBV14, the J call TRBJ1-2; tentatively, D is TRBD1 (6 bases). The germline V gene has CDR1 SGHDN and CDR2 FVKESK. The CDR3 contains 12 residues. V shed 2 bases and J shed 6 bases, with 7 bases lying between them. CDR3 loop: CASSQWTDGYTF. CDR3 DNA: TGTGCCAGCAGCCAATGGACAGATGGCTACACCTTC.

The chain combines TRBV6-2 or TRBV6-3 with TRBJ1-2; 8 bases align to TRBD1. The V gene's germline CDR1 is MNHEY and CDR2 SVGEGT. CDR3 size: 15 residues. V trimming: 2 bases; J trimming: 8 bases; junction bases outside the gene matches: 10. The CDR3 sequence: CASSYERQGSRGYTF. Written as DNA, the CDR3 is TGTGCCAGCAGTTACGAGAGACAGGGGTCGCGGGGCTACACCTTC.

This clone was observed once. V gene TRBV7-6 combines with J gene TRBJ2-1; D call uncertain. CDR1 SGHVS and CDR2 FNYEAQ come from the germline V gene. The V gene lost 5 bases and the J gene lost 4 bases, with 15 bases spanning the gap. CDR3 size: 15 residues. The CDR3 coding sequence is TGTGCCAGCAGCCTATTTTTCGGTTCTTACAATGAGCAGTTCTTC. Its protein product is CASSLFFGSYNEQFF.

This sequence joins TRBV19 and TRBJ2-7; TRBD2 aligns across 8 bases. The V gene's germline CDR1 is LNHDA and CDR2 SQIVND (reference sequence). CDR3 length equals 14 residues. The V segment lost 4 bases and the J segment 7 bases; nucleotides outside the gene matches: 9. The CDR3 DNA sequence: TGTGCCAGTAGTAGGCGGGGGGCCCTCTGGGAGCAGTACTTC. It is translated as CASSRRGALWEQYF.

The J gene is TRBJ1-2, the V gene TRBV6-2 or TRBV6-3, with TRBD1 matching 10 bases. J gave up 8 bases and V 6 bases, and 6 bases lay outside the gene matches. Germline CDR1 and CDR2: MNHEY and SVGEGT. The CDR3 is 13 residues long. The CDR3 reads CASSPGQGRGYTF. CDR3 sequence (DNA): TGTGCCAGCAGCCCGGGACAGGGGAGAGGCTACACCTTC.

The CDR3 region is CASSQAGVFLGRSNQPQHF. The CDR3 DNA sequence: TGTGCCAGCAGCCAAGCAGGGGTATTTTTAGGTAGGAGCAATCAGCCCCAGCATTTT. The V call is TRBV4-2, the J call TRBJ1-5; a weak D match, TRBD1 (6 bases). The CDR3 is 19 residues long. Germline values: CDR1 LGHNA, CDR2 YNFKEQ. Trimming stripped 1 base from V and 1 base from J, with 20 bases between.

The V gene is TRBV7-8, the J gene TRBJ2-5, with D perhaps TRBD2 (6 bases). V lost 8 bases to trimming and J lost 2 bases, with 12 bases between them. In germline, CDR1 is SGHVS, CDR2 FQNEAQ. This CDR3 spans 13 amino acids. The CDR3 region has the DNA TGTGCCAGCTCGTCGGGAGAACAAGAGACCCAGTACTTC. This translates into CASSSGEQETQYF. The full variable domain, its missing parts supplied by reference TRBV7-8 and TRBJ2-5, is GAGVSQSPRYKVAKRGQDVALRCDPISGHVSLFWYQQALGQGPEFLTYFQNEAQLDKSGLPSDRFFAERPEGSVSTLKIQRTQQEDSAVYLCASSSGEQETQYFGPGTRLLVL.

The gene calls are TRBV9 and TRBJ1-1, with TRBD1 matching 8 bases. The V gene end was trimmed by 3 bases and the J gene end by 4 bases; junction bases not matched to a gene: 8. The germline CDR1 and CDR2 sequences are SGDLS and YYNGEE. CDR3 size: 15 residues. The CDR3 spells CASSARQGLATEAFF. CDR3 sequence (DNA): TGTGCCAGCAGCGCTAGACAGGGGTTGGCCACTGAAGCTTTCTTT.

The rearrangement links TRBV11-2 to TRBJ2-3; 7 bases agree with TRBD1. The V segment lost 5 bases and the J segment 1 base; nucleotides outside the gene matches: 6. The V gene's germline CDR1 is SGHAT and CDR2 FQNNGV. The length of the CDR3 is 15 residues. CDR3 residues: CASSKDRDRTDTQYF. DNA of the CDR3: TGTGCCAGCAGCAAAGACAGGGATCGCACAGATACGCAGTATTTT.

The CDR3 protein is CASSPWAGEADTQYF. The CDR3 bases are TGTGCCAGCAGCCCATGGGCGGGGGAGGCAGATACGCAGTATTTT. This chain links TRBV3-1 (or the pseudogene TRBV3-2) with TRBJ2-3; 7 bases match TRBD2. V was clipped by 4 bases and J by 4 bases; unmatched bases: 8. CDR1 is LGHDT, CDR2 YNNKEL, per germline (reference sequence). CDR3 size: 15 residues.

V usage is TRBV7-2 and J usage is TRBJ2-7, with 10 bases matching TRBD1. The length of the CDR3 is 14 residues. V trimming: 4 bases; J trimming: 2 bases; junction bases outside the gene matches: 2. The germline V gene encodes CDR1 SGHTA and CDR2 FQGNSA. The CDR3, as DNA: TGTGCCAGCAGCTCGACAGGGGGCGCCTACGAGCAGTACTTC. This gives the protein CASSSTGGAYEQYF.

The rearrangement uses TRBV9 and TRBJ1-2; D gene unclear. CDR3 length: 15 amino acids. Trimming cost V 4 bases and J 4 bases, with 17 bases left between them. Germline V gives CDR1 SGDLS, CDR2 YYNGEE. The CDR3 coding sequence is TGTGCCAGCAGCCTTAGTAGTAGTACTGGCTATGGCTACACCTTC. Its translation: CASSLSSSTGYGYTF.

The chain combines TRBV29-1 with TRBJ2-1; 13 bases map to TRBD2. V gave up 6 bases and J gave up 7 bases; unmatched junction bases: 6. This CDR3 region has 14 residues. Germline-derived CDR1 and CDR2 are SQVTM and ANQGSEA. This CDR3 reads CSVWTSGSRNEQFF. The CDR3 DNA reads TGCAGCGTATGGACTAGCGGGAGTAGGAATGAGCAGTTCTTC.

The rearrangement links TRBV7-2 to TRBJ1-2; D gene unclear. Germline V lookup: CDR1 SGHTA, CDR2 FQGNSA. V lost 4 bases and J 4 bases, leaving 13 bases between the germline ends. The CDR3 runs 14 residues. CDR3: CASSSGLIGYGYTF. The CDR3 DNA is TGTGCCAGCAGCTCCGGACTTATTGGCTATGGCTACACCTTC.

The chain couples TRBV4-2 to TRBJ1-2; a possible D gene is TRBD1 (6 bases). Germline assignment: CDR1 LGHNA and CDR2 YNFKEQ. V lost 0 bases and J 5 bases, leaving 10 bases between the germline ends. This CDR3 is built from 14 residues. In DNA form, the CDR3 reads TGTGCCAGCAGCCAAGATAACCAGGGGTATGGCTACACCTTC. Its protein is CASSQDNQGYGYTF.

This chain links TRBV18 with TRBJ1-4; 9 bases agree with TRBD1. V was clipped by 6 bases and J by 7 bases; unmatched bases: 6. The CDR3 has 14 amino acids. Looked up from germline, CDR1 is KGHSH and CDR2 is LQKENI. The CDR3 loop is CASSPGQGSEKLFF. DNA for the CDR3: TGTGCCAGCTCCCCGGGACAGGGAAGTGAAAAACTGTTTTTT. The full variable domain, completed using reference TRBV18 and TRBJ1-4, is NAGVMQNPRHLVRRRGQEARLRCSPMKGHSHVYWYRQLPEEGLKFMVYLQKENIIDESGMPKERFSAEFPKEGPSILRIQQVVRGDSAAYFCASSPGQGSEKLFFGSGTQLSVL.

J is TRBJ2-7 and V is TRBV18; 7 bases are a match to TRBD2. V lost 0 bases, J lost 3 bases, and 5 bases stayed unmatched. There are 15 residues in the CDR3. Germline values: CDR1 KGHSH, CDR2 LQKENI. This CDR3 reads CASSPPVSGGYEQYF. The CDR3, as DNA: TGTGCCAGCTCACCACCGGTGTCGGGGGGCTACGAGCAGTACTTC.

This clone was observed a single time. The chain employs TRBV3-1 (or the pseudogene TRBV3-2) and TRBJ1-2, with 7 positions matching TRBD1. V lost 1 base, J lost 10 bases, and 6 bases stayed unmatched. Germline CDR1 is LGHDT and CDR2 is YNNKEL (reference sequence). The CDR3 consists of 13 residues. CDR3 amino acids: CASSQGQGPLYTF. The CDR3 bases are TGTGCCAGCAGCCAAGGACAGGGCCCCCTCTACACCTTC.

The CDR3 nucleotides read TGTGCCAGCAGCCCCTGGGGGGGTACCGCTGGCTACACCTTC. It is translated as CASSPWGGTAGYTF. The J gene is TRBJ1-2, the V gene TRBV14; TRBD1 might be the D (5 bases). V was cut by 4 bases and J by 7 bases, with 16 bases left in between. The CDR3 is made up of 14 amino acids. Germline lookup yields CDR1 SGHDN and CDR2 FVKESK.

This clone was detected once. The rearrangement links TRBV29-1 to TRBJ1-2; no clear D gene. Trimming shortened V by 3 bases and J by 5 bases, and 10 bases separated the two germline ends. Germline V lookup: CDR1 SQVTM, CDR2 ANQGSEA. The CDR3 is 12 amino acids. CDR3 loop: CSVEAPFYGYTF. CDR3 coding DNA: TGCAGCGTTGAGGCACCTTTTTATGGCTACACCTTC.

The table lists this clone with a few counts. This chain joins TRBV7-9 and TRBJ2-5; D remains ambiguous. CDR3 size: 11 residues. Germline CDR1 and CDR2: SEHNR and FQNEAQ (reference sequence). Trimming left V 6 bases short and J 5 bases short, with 7 bases between. DNA for the CDR3: TGTGCCAGCAGGAAGGAGGAGACCCAGTACTTC. Its protein is CASRKEETQYF. The whole variable domain, filled in from reference TRBV7-9 and TRBJ2-5, reads DTGVSQNPRHKITKRGQNVTFRCDPISEHNRLYWYRQTLGQGPEFLTYFQNEAQLEKSRLLSDRFSAERPKGSFSTLEIQRTEQGDSAMYLCASRKEETQYFGPGTRLLVL.

This chain uses TRBV6-2 or TRBV6-3 with TRBJ2-7; D is undetermined. CDR3 length: 12 residues. V was trimmed by 4 bases and J by 3 bases, leaving 7 bases between them. Germline loops: CDR1 MNHEY, CDR2 SVGEGT. CDR3: CASSLVDYEQYF. For the CDR3, the DNA is TGTGCCAGCAGTTTAGTCGACTACGAGCAGTACTTC.

There are a few counts of this clone. V gene TRBV7-2 combines with J gene TRBJ2-1; D possibly corresponds to TRBD2 (5 bases). The germline CDR1 and CDR2 sequences are SGHTA and FQGNSA. CDR3 length equals 15 residues. The V gene lost 4 bases and the J gene lost 7 bases, with 17 bases spanning the gap. CDR3 amino acids: CASSSGFSVGNEQFF. The CDR3 nucleotides read TGTGCCAGCAGCTCCGGTTTTAGCGTCGGTAATGAGCAGTTCTTC. The entire variable domain, with the rest obtained from reference TRBV7-2 and TRBJ2-1, is as follows: GAGVSQSPSNKVTEKGKDVELRCDPISGHTALYWYRQSLGQGLEFLIYFQGNSAPDKSGLPSDRFSAERTGGSVSTLTIQRTQQEDSAVYLCASSSGFSVGNEQFFGPGTRLTVL.

This sequence joins TRBV6-1 and TRBJ2-7; TRBD1 aligns across 7 bases. The CDR3 extends over 16 amino acids. V shed 3 bases and J 3 bases; nucleotides not matched to a gene: 11. The germline V gene has CDR1 MNHNS and CDR2 SASEGT. CDR3 sequence reads: CASSDAPDRALYEQYF. The CDR3 DNA reads TGTGCCAGCAGTGATGCTCCAGACAGGGCTCTCTACGAGCAGTACTTC.

This sequence joins TRBV11-3 and TRBJ2-1, with 11 bases that match TRBD1. V trimming: 3 bases; J trimming: 4 bases; junction bases outside the gene matches: 5. CDR1 is SGHNT and CDR2 is YENEEA in the germline V gene. The CDR3 has 16 residues. The CDR3 DNA reads TGTGCCAGCAGCTTCGCCGGGACAGGGGGATACAATGAGCAGTTCTTC. As protein: CASSFAGTGGYNEQFF.

The rearrangement joins TRBV6-2 or TRBV6-3 to TRBJ1-4; D is undetermined. CDR3 length: 14 residues. Per the germline V gene, CDR1 is MNHEY and CDR2 is SVGEGT. V was pared by 0 bases and J by 0 bases, with 2 bases between. CDR3 sequence: CASSYSATNEKLFF. DNA of the CDR3: TGTGCCAGCAGTTACTCCGCAACTAATGAAAAACTGTTTTTT.